This record looks at one TCR beta chain sequence and its context. The antigen remains undetermined. These data belong to a study of T cell repertoires in cytomegalovirus infection. Across the whole study: Public TCR beta signature analysis indicated the presence of both CMV infection and matching HLA type. Study conclusions and caveats: Based on cumulative public TCR beta family frequency, carriers of CMV plus the relevant HLA were identified. HLA-C-restricted CMV-specific TCR beta clonotypes were dominant in the ex vivo response.

CDR1 and CDR2 (germline): MDHEN, SYDVKM. CDR3 length: 17 residues. Trimming removed 5 bases from V and 0 bases from J; junction bases left unmatched: 5. In TCRdb, the reads were re-called with MiXCR into one record per CDR3 protein. The table records about 740,000 distinct CDR3 sequences, about 40% of them present only once. The receptor was derived from a human donor in good health (CMV status not recorded). Some clones in this sample may be carry-over from other donors' samples. This chain links TRBV28 with TRBJ2-3; 13 bases match TRBD2. Sequencing was carried out using PBMCs. As DNA, the CDR3 is TGTGCCAGCAGTCCGAGACTAGCGGGGGGTAGCACAGATACGCAGTATTTT. It codes for CASSPRLAGGSTDTQYF.